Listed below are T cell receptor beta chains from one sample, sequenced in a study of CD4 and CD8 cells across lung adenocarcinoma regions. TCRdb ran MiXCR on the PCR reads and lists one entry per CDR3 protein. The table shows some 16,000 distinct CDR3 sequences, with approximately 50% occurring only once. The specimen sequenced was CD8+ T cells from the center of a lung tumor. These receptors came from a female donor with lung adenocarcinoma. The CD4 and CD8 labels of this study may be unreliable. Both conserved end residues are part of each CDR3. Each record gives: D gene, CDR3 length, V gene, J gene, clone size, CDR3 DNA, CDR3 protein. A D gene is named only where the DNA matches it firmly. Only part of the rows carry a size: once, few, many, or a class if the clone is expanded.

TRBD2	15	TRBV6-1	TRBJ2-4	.	TGTGCCAGCAGTCCGAGGCGGGGGGGCACAGACACTCAGTACTTC	CASSPRRGGTDTQYF
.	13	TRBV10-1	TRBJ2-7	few	TGCGCCAGCAGTGAGGGACACTCCTACGAGCAGTACTTC	CASSEGHSYEQYF
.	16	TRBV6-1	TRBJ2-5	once	TGTGCCAGCACCGCCCTGGGGGGCCGGGACCAAGAGACGCAGTACTTC	CASTALGGRDQETQYF
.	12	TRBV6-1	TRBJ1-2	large	TGTGCCAGCAGTGAAATGGGATATGGCTACACCTTC	CASSEMGYGYTF
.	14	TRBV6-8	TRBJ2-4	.	TGTGGCAGCTCGGGGCTGTGGGGCACAAACACGCAGTACTTC	CGSSGLWGTNTQYF
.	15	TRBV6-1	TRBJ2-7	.	TGTGCCAGCAGTGAAATGGTAGGTGGGTTCTACGAGCAGTACTTC	CASSEMVGGFYEQYF
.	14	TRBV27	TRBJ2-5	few	TGTGCGGGCAGTGGGGGCGGGGTCACAGATACCCAGTACTTT	CAGSGGGVTDTQYF
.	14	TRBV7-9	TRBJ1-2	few	TGTGCCAGCAGCTTAATCAGGGGCATCTATGGCTACACCTTC	CASSLIRGIYGYTF
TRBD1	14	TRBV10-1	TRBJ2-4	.	TGCCGCAGCAGGGGGCTAAGAGCCAAAAACACGCAGTACTTC	CRSRGLRAKNTQYF
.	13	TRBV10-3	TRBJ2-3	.	TGTGCCATCAAGGCTGTGAGCACAGGTGAGCAGTATTTT	CAIKAVSTGEQYF
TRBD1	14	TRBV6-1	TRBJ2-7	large	TGTGCCAGCAGTGAGGGACAGGGGCTCTACGAGCAGTACTTC	CASSEGQGLYEQYF
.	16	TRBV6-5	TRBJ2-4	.	TGTGCCAGCAGTTACGGGAGGATGGGCGCCAAAAACACGCAGTACTTC	CASSYGRMGAKNTQYF
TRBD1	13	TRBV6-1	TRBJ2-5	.	TGTGCCAGGAGTCCGGGACAGGGCGAGACCCAGTACTTC	CARSPGQGETQYF
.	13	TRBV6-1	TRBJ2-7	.	TGTGCCAGCAGGGAAGGGTCTATTCACGAGCAGTACTTC	CASREGSIHEQYF
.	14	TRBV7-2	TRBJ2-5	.	TGTGCCAGCAGCCTCCCGGGTATCCAAGAGACCCAGTACTTC	CASSLPGIQETQYF
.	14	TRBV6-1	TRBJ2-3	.	TGTGCCAGCTCCGCGGGGCGAAACCAAGATACCCAGTATTTC	CASSAGRNQDTQYF
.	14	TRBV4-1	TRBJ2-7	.	TGCGCCAGCAGCCAGGGACGATCAACGTACGAGCAGTACTTC	CASSQGRSTYEQYF
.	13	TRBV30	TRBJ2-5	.	TGTGCCTGGAACGAGAATATGAGGGAGACCCAGTACTTC	CAWNENMRETQYF
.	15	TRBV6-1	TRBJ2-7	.	TGTGCCAGCAGGGAGGATGGGGCCAGCTCCTACGAGCAGTACTTC	CASREDGASSYEQYF
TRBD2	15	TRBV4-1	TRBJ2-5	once	TGCTGCGGGGGGCCTGGGGCCAATGACACAGATACCCAGTATTTC	CCGGPGANDTDTQYF
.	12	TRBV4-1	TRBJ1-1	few	TGCGCCAGCAGCCAAGAGCACACTGAAGCTTTCTTT	CASSQEHTEAFF
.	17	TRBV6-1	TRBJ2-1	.	TGTGCCAGCAGTGTCTTACGAATCGGGCTACGAGGCAATGAGCAGTTCTTC	CASSVLRIGLRGNEQFF
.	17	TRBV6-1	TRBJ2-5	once	TGTGCTAGCAGTGCGGGGCTGGGGGGGCGACAAGAAGAGACTCAGTACTTC	CASSAGLGGRQEETQYF
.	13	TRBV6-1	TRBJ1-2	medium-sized	TGTGCCAGCAGTGCGACAGGACAATATGGCTACACCTTC	CASSATGQYGYTF
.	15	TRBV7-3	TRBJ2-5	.	TGTGCCAGCAGCCCTTCTCCCGCGACGATAGAGACCCAGTACTTC	CASSPSPATIETQYF
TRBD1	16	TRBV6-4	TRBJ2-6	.	TGTGCCAGCAGTCTTACAGGGGGGTCTGGGGCCAACGTCCTGACTTTC	CASSLTGGSGANVLTF
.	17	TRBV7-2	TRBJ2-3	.	TGTGCCAGCAGCTTGGTACTCCGGGGGAGGTCCACAGGTGCGCAGTATTTT	CASSLVLRGRSTGAQYF
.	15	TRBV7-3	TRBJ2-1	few	TGTGCCAGCAGCTTAACTGGGCGGTCCTACAATGAGCAGTTCTTC	CASSLTGRSYNEQFF
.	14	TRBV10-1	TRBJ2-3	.	TGCGCCAGCACGGGGTTGTCTGCCACAGACACGCAGTATTTC	CASTGLSATDTQYF
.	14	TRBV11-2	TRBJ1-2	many	TGTGCCAGCAGCTTATCGGGGTCGCCTTATGGCTACACCTTC	CASSLSGSPYGYTF
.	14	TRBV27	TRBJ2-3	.	TGTGCCAGCAGTTTGGGCGGGGACACAGATACGCAGTATTTC	CASSLGGDTDTQYF
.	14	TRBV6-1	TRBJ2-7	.	TGTGCGGGGCGTGGGGCCGGGGGGCCAGAGACGCAGTACTTC	CAGRGAGGPETQYF
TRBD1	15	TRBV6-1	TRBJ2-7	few	TGTGCCAGCAGTGCCCGGGACAGGTCTTCCTACGAGCAGTACTTC	CASSARDRSSYEQYF
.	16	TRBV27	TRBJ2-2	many	TGTGCCAGCAGGAAATGGGAACAGGGGAACACCGGGGAGCTGTTTTTT	CASRKWEQGNTGELFF
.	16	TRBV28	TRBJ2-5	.	TGTGCCAGCAACTCGATAAAACGGTCAGAATTCGAGACCCAGTACTTC	CASNSIKRSEFETQYF
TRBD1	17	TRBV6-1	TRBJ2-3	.	TGTGCCAGCAGTCGAGGACTCGCGGCGGTGAGCACAGGGGCGCAGTTTTTT	CASSRGLAAVSTGAQFF
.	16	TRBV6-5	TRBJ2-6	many	TGTGCCAGCGGCTACGCAGGGGCGGGTGGGGCCAACGTCCTGACTTTC	CASGYAGAGGANVLTF
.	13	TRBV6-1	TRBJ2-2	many	TGTGCCAGCGGAGGGGGGTGGGCCGGGGAGCTGTTTTTT	CASGGGWAGELFF
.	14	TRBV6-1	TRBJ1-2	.	TGTGCCAGCAGAAGGGACGGACAGAACTATGGCTACACCTTC	CASRRDGQNYGYTF
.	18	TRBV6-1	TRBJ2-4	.	TGTGCCAGCAGTGAACCATTCCATGCCGATTATGCCAAAAACATTCAGTACTTC	CASSEPFHADYAKNIQYF